The rows below give T cell receptor beta chains drawn from one sample of a study of a mutant IDH1 vaccine in newly diagnosed glioma. Data came from immunoSEQ multiplex PCR; TCRdb stores just in-frame clones and leaves some out. The repertoire includes roughly 50,000 clones, around 78% of them detected once, and about 2% sits in the top ten. No antigen has been assigned to these receptors. The sequences come from PBMCs, collected from a glioma patient whose treatment included an IDH1 peptide vaccine. These receptors were obtained from a woman aged 40 to 50 with glioma. The CDR3 runs from the conserved cysteine through the conserved F or W. Fields, in order: CDR3 length, J gene, V gene, CDR3 protein.

11 | TRBJ2-3 | TRBV20-1 | CSASQPDTQYF
13 | TRBJ2-3 | TRBV29-1 | CSVGGGSTDTQYF
13 | TRBJ2-7 | TRBV7-2 | CASSLNRDYEQYF
15 | TRBJ2-6 | TRBV6-1 | CASSEDDSGANVLTF
11 | TRBJ1-2 | TRBV12-5 | CASGSFDGYTF
21 | TRBJ1-4 | TRBV5-1 | CASSLEIGVKGSLNSGEKLFF
16 | TRBJ1-6 | TRBV9 | CASSVTGDPYNSPLHF
20 | TRBJ2-2 | TRBV7-8 | CASSPVTGLAGGANTGELFF
11 | TRBJ1-5 | TRBV19 | CASSIGGPQHF
15 | TRBJ1-1 | TRBV11-2 | CASSLGPGDGTEAFF
13 | TRBJ1-5 | TRBV29-1 | CSVELGDGQPQHF
16 | TRBJ2-7 | TRBV4-1 | CASSQDEGGGSYEQYF
16 | TRBJ2-7 | TRBV27 | CASRSGFGQTSYEQYF
14 | TRBJ2-2 | TRBV6-1 | CASSTGMNTGELFF
13 | TRBJ2-1 | TRBV19 | CATHSGAINEQFF
13 | TRBJ2-1 | TRBV28 | CASEGLRYNEQFF
12 | TRBJ2-5 | TRBV6-5 | CASSYGGETQYF
16 | TRBJ1-5 | TRBV6-7 | CASSCRHRAFYQPQHF
14 | TRBJ2-5 | TRBV5-1 | CASSLGRTQETQYF
12 | TRBJ2-2 | TRBV7-2 | CASSLNTGELFF
14 | TRBJ1-6 | TRBV5-1 | CASSPRGPNSPLHF
14 | TRBJ2-1 | TRBV11-2 | CASSLGTGKNEQFF
18 | TRBJ2-2 | TRBV5-1 | CASSLYDFSFANTGELFF
15 | TRBJ2-4 | TRBV18 | CASSPPGQDQNIQYF
16 | TRBJ2-7 | TRBV2 | CASSEGRATGKYEQYF
14 | TRBJ1-5 | TRBV7-2 | CASSLYGRDQPQHF
13 | TRBJ1-5 | TRBV2 | CASNRGWGQPQHF
15 | TRBJ2-3 | TRBV23-1 | CASPLPDSFTDTQYF
15 | TRBJ2-7 | TRBV18 | CASSRSGTGDYEQYF
14 | TRBJ2-7 | TRBV7-6 | CASSGQVLGGEQYF
14 | TRBJ1-2 | TRBV2 | CASSDVPFSYGYTF
14 | TRBJ1-4 | TRBV6-5 | CASTPGTASEKLFF
15 | TRBJ2-5 | TRBV4-1 | CASSQVPGVQETQYF
15 | TRBJ1-1 | TRBV6-5 | CASSAYRGGNTEAFF
14 | TRBJ2-5 | TRBV30 | CAWSEKGGQETQYF
13 | TRBJ1-2 | TRBV6-1 | CASSEGGLTGYTF
14 | TRBJ1-2 | TRBV7-9 | CASSLGPPPYGYTF
14 | TRBJ2-2 | TRBV19 | CASRLQGDTGELFF
16 | TRBJ2-5 | TRBV25-1 | CASSSLGTQRQETQYF
15 | TRBJ2-7 | TRBV5-1 | CASSWRSTVRDEQYF
15 | TRBJ2-1 | TRBV5-1 | CASSHRDRVYNEQFF
18 | TRBJ2-2 | TRBV14 | CASSQEQRTSGGTGELFF